Only a few counts were recorded for the clone carrying this T cell receptor (beta chain). Its target is unknown. The length of the CDR3 is 15 residues. CDR1 is MNHEY and CDR2 is SMNVEV in the germline V gene (reference sequence). Deletions cut 2 bases from V and 7 bases from J, with 15 bases between. The data were taken from a study of beta chain features in type 1 diabetes. Study-level background: Regarding age, gender and cell yields, patients proved similar to healthy donors. Investigators examined more than 90 million sorted cells across all samples. General study results and limits: VDJ junctions from type 1 diabetes patients carried fewer insertions and larger deletions. Among patients, naive, central memory and Treg TCRB repertoires appeared more similar than among healthy donors.

TCRB transcripts that were expressed got sequenced, as all of the isolated RNA had been reverse transcribed. Sequencing used immunoSEQ multiplex PCR; TCRdb keeps in-frame clones, though not all of them. The sample yields about 930,000 clones, 17% seen once. The rearrangement joins TRBV27 to TRBJ2-1; the D gene could be TRBD1 or TRBD2 (6 bases each). The sample consisted of naive CD4+ T cells from blood. This receptor was taken from a young woman in good health. DNA for the CDR3: TGTGCCAGCAGTTTACAGGGTGTAGGGGGGAATGAGCAGTTCTTC. It is translated as CASSLQGVGGNEQFF.